This T cell receptor beta chain was identified during a study of cytomegalovirus exposure and HLA in healthy donors. Findings and limits, study-wide: TRBV6-2, TRBV6-3 and some other V segments were excluded as indistinguishable. Later analysis identified several of the most significant clusters that appeared linked to common viral pathogens. The authors enumerated roughly 180 TCR beta chains as linked to cytomegalovirus. Earlier findings revealed that most TCR beta V segments proved productive either about 90% or about 30% of the time.

The primer mix had 60 Vbeta and 13 Jbeta primers. Profiled with immunoSEQ multiplex PCR; TCRdb holds only in-frame clones, not every one. This sample has 270,000 or so clones; 70% to 90% occur once, and the top ten carry 3% to 4%. Notes on this clone: Its antigen is not known.

V gave up 0 bases and J gave up 5 bases, with 8 bases separating them. This CDR3 is built from 13 residues. From germline, CDR1 is SGHRS and CDR2 YFSETQ. The chain combines TRBV5-1 with TRBJ1-2, with unresolved D. The sequence came from a man aged 40-49 years in good health and CMV-seropositive. Sequenced input: PBMCs. CDR3: CASSLDGGYGYTF. CDR3 coding DNA: TGCGCCAGCAGCTTGGACGGCGGATATGGCTACACCTTC. Full variable domain (outside the CDR3, taken from reference TRBV5-1 and TRBJ1-2): KAGVTQTPRYLIKTRGQQVTLSCSPISGHRSVSWYQQTPGQGLQFLFEYFSETQRNKGNFPGRFSGRQFSNSRSEMNVSTLELGDSALYLCASSLDGGYGYTFGSGTRLTVV.